This T cell receptor beta chain stems from a study of CD8 T cells in Susac syndrome. Whole-study results and caveats: CD8+ clonal expansion in Susac peaked in TEMRA cells and active patients. TCR sequencing and HLA analysis covered a relatively small number of individuals.

Peripheral blood CD8+ and CD4+ T cells were profiled by TCR beta sequencing. Random hexamers were used to reverse transcribe the RNA input (roughly 0.5 to 1 ug). The authors amplified TCR beta CDR3 across 54 Vbeta and 13 Jbeta using immunoSEQ multiplex PCR. TCRdb re-analysed the immunoSEQ multiplex PCR reads in MiXCR, keeping a single row per CDR3 protein. The table records tens of thousands of distinct CDR3 sequences, 90% to 97% of them present only once. The germline gives CDR1 SGHAT, CDR2 FQNNGV. V was pared by 5 bases and J by 2 bases, with 5 bases of the junction left unmatched. The CDR3 spans 15 residues. Remarks on this clonotype: The antigen is not known.

The specimen sequenced was CD8+ T cells from PBMCs. The chain combines TRBV11-2 with TRBJ2-3; 9 bases align to TRBD1. The origin of this receptor is a human donor with Susac syndrome. This CDR3 reads CASSLRTGDTDTQYF. In nucleotides, the CDR3 is TGTGCCAGCAGCCTCCGGACAGGGGACACAGATACGCAGTATTTT.